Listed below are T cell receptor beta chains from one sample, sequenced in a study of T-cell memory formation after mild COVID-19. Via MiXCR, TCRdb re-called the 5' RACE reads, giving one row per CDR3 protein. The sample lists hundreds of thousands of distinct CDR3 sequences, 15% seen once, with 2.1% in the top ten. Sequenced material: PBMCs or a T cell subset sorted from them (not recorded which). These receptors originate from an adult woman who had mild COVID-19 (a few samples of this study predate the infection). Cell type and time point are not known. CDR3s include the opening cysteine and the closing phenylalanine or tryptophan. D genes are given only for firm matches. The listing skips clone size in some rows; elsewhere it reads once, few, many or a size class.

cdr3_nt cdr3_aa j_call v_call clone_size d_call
TGCGCCAGCAGCTTGGGACAGGGAATAGCCAAAAACATTCAGTACTTC CASSLGQGIAKNIQYF TRBJ2-4 TRBV5-1 few TRBD1
TGTGCCAGTAGTATAGGACAGGGGCCTCCCTACGAGCAGTACTTC CASSIGQGPPYEQYF TRBJ2-7 TRBV19 few TRBD1
TGTGCCACCAGTGACGAACAGGGGGCCTTAGAAGGGGAGCTGTTTTTT CATSDEQGALEGELFF TRBJ2-2 TRBV24-1 few TRBD1
TGTGCCACCAGCAGAGTGGGTGGAGAAGAGACCCAGTACTTC CATSRVGGEETQYF TRBJ2-5 TRBV15 few NA
TGTGCCATCAGTGAGGGAACACCCTACGAGCAGTACTTC CAISEGTPYEQYF TRBJ2-7 TRBV10-3 few NA
TGTGCCAGCAACCCGGGCGAGCAGTACTTC CASNPGEQYF TRBJ2-7 TRBV6-4 few NA
TGTGCCAGCAGCCAAGACAGGTTCGTTAAGTACTTC CASSQDRFVKYF TRBJ2-7 TRBV3-1 NA NA
TGTGCCAGCAGCTTAGCAGGGCATGGCTACACCTTC CASSLAGHGYTF TRBJ1-2 TRBV7-9 many NA
TGTGCCAGCAGTGACAGGAGCTCCTACAATGAGCAGTTCTTC CASSDRSSYNEQFF TRBJ2-1 TRBV2 many NA
TGCAGCGCCGGACAGACCACCGGGGAGCTGTTTTTT CSAGQTTGELFF TRBJ2-2 TRBV29-1 NA NA
TGCAGTGCTAGAGATAGCATCCAGTACTTC CSARDSIQYF TRBJ2-5 TRBV20-1 NA NA
TGTGCCAGCAGTCGCGTATCAGGGTTTTACGGGGACGGAACTGGCTACACCTTC CASSRVSGFYGDGTGYTF TRBJ1-2 TRBV6-5 few NA
TGTGCCAGCAGCAACACACAGGGGAACACTGAAGCTTTCTTT CASSNTQGNTEAFF TRBJ1-1 TRBV7-9 NA NA
TGTGCCAGCACCATTTGGAGGGACAACACTGAAGCTTTCTTT CASTIWRDNTEAFF TRBJ1-1 TRBV6-2/TRBV6-3 few NA
TGCAGCGTTGAACGGCCGAACACTGAAGCTTTCTTT CSVERPNTEAFF TRBJ1-1 TRBV29-1 few NA
TGTGCCAGCAGGACGGCCCGTGGAGGCACGCAGTATTTT CASRTARGGTQYF TRBJ2-3 TRBV7-2 NA NA
TGTGCCAGTAGTATTGCAGGGACGAACTATGGCTACACCTTC CASSIAGTNYGYTF TRBJ1-2 TRBV19 few NA
TGCAGCGTTGAAGGCGGAGTAGATCAGCCCCAGCATTTT CSVEGGVDQPQHF TRBJ1-5 TRBV29-1 NA NA
TGTGCCAGCAGCCTACCGTCACGGGAACAATACAATGAGCAGTTCTTC CASSLPSREQYNEQFF TRBJ2-1 TRBV4-2 NA NA
TGTGCCAGCGGCCCTTCGACAGGGACCTACGAGCAGTACTTC CASGPSTGTYEQYF TRBJ2-7 TRBV27 NA TRBD1
TGTGCCAGTAGTCGGGGTGACGGGCGTACCTACGAGCAGTACTTC CASSRGDGRTYEQYF TRBJ2-7 TRBV19 NA NA
TGTGCCAGCAGCCATAGAAAAACAGGGGGCGGCACTGAAGCTTTCTTT CASSHRKTGGGTEAFF TRBJ1-1 TRBV4-2 NA TRBD1
TGTGCCAGTAGACCACGGCACAGGGGGCGATCCGGATATGGCTACACCTTC CASRPRHRGRSGYGYTF TRBJ1-2 TRBV25-1 NA TRBD1
TGTGCCAGCAGCTTAACGGAGGGGACTGAAGCTTTCTTT CASSLTEGTEAFF TRBJ1-1 TRBV7-3 NA NA
TGTGCCAGCAGCCGGGCGGGGGCCTCCTACAATGAGCAGTTCTTC CASSRAGASYNEQFF TRBJ2-1 TRBV3-1 many NA
TGTGCCAGCAGCTTGCGCGGGGGGGTTGGTGAGCAGTTCTTC CASSLRGGVGEQFF TRBJ2-1 TRBV5-6 few TRBD2
TGTGCCATCAGGACTACCTCCTACAATGAGCAGTTCTTC CAIRTTSYNEQFF TRBJ2-1 TRBV10-3 NA NA
TGTGCCACCAGCAGCCGCGCTAACTATGGCTACACCTTC CATSSRANYGYTF TRBJ1-2 TRBV15 many NA
TGCGCCAGCAGCTTAAAGGGACAGGGTGGATCACCCCTCCACTTT CASSLKGQGGSPLHF TRBJ1-6 TRBV5-1 few TRBD1
TGTGCCAGCAGTTGGGGGGTGACTGAAAAACTGTTTTTT CASSWGVTEKLFF TRBJ1-4 TRBV12-3/TRBV12-4 few NA
TGTGCCAGTACAGGGCCCCCACTGGCGAACTATGGCTACACCTTC CASTGPPLANYGYTF TRBJ1-2 TRBV7-9 NA NA
TGTGCCAGCAGCTCCCAATCGGGGACTAGAAACAATGAGCAGTTCTTC CASSSQSGTRNNEQFF TRBJ2-1 TRBV7-2 few TRBD2
TGTGCCAGCAGCCGACAGGGTTCTAGGAGCGGCTACACCTTC CASSRQGSRSGYTF TRBJ1-2 TRBV12-3/TRBV12-4 few TRBD1
TGTGCCAGCAGCGTAGGGGATGGGCGGGGAAACACCATATATTTT CASSVGDGRGNTIYF TRBJ1-3 TRBV9 few NA
TGCAGTGCTAGAGATGCGGTAGGCTCAATGGGATCAGATACGCAGTATTTT CSARDAVGSMGSDTQYF TRBJ2-3 TRBV20-1 NA NA
TGTGCCAGCAGCTTAGGACACTACAATGAGCAGTTCTTC CASSLGHYNEQFF TRBJ2-1 TRBV7-9 few NA
TGTGCCAGCAGTTTGGGCCCTGGGAACACTGAAGCTTTCTTT CASSLGPGNTEAFF TRBJ1-1 TRBV6-5 few NA
TGCAGCGTTGCCCCAGGGGGCTCAACTGAAGCTTTCTTT CSVAPGGSTEAFF TRBJ1-1 TRBV29-1 few TRBD1
TGTGCCAGCAGCGCCGCTGGACTTTACTCAAGGAATGAGCAGTTCTTC CASSAAGLYSRNEQFF TRBJ2-1 TRBV9 NA NA
TGTGCCAGTAGTGCTGGACCGATAGCCTACGAGCAGTACTTC CASSAGPIAYEQYF TRBJ2-7 TRBV19 once NA
TGCGCCAGCAGGGCCGGGCCCTACGAGCAGTACTTC CASRAGPYEQYF TRBJ2-7 TRBV5-1 NA NA
TGTGCCAGCAGTTTAGCGCCAGGGATGCGTTACGAGCAGTACTTC CASSLAPGMRYEQYF TRBJ2-7 TRBV12-3/TRBV12-4 NA NA
TGTGCCAGCAGCGTAGCGGCCGAATACGAGCAGTACTTC CASSVAAEYEQYF TRBJ2-7 TRBV9 NA NA
TGTGCCAGCTCACCGGGGACAGAATTTCTGCAGTTCTTC CASSPGTEFLQFF TRBJ2-1 TRBV18 many TRBD1
TGTGCCAGCAGTTACGGAGGGGGTGGGAACACTGAAGCTTTCTTT CASSYGGGGNTEAFF TRBJ1-1 TRBV6-5 few NA
TGTGCCAGCAGCTTAGGGGAGAGCTCCTACAATGAGCAGTTCTTC CASSLGESSYNEQFF TRBJ2-1 TRBV7-3 few NA
TGTGCCAGCAGCCAAGATGAACTCGGCTACACCTTC CASSQDELGYTF TRBJ1-2 TRBV4-2 NA NA
TGTGCCAGCAGCCTTGGGTGGAATCAGCCCCAGCATTTT CASSLGWNQPQHF TRBJ1-5 TRBV5-6 NA NA
TGTGCCAGCAGGGGGACCGACAGAACCTTGGGCGAGCAGTACTTC CASRGTDRTLGEQYF TRBJ2-7 TRBV6-5 NA NA
TGCGCCAGCAGCCGCGTAGGCATGAACACTGAAGCTTTCTTT CASSRVGMNTEAFF TRBJ1-1 TRBV5-1 NA NA
TGTGCCAGCAGCTCCCACGGGAGGTCCTTCTATGGCTACACCTTC CASSSHGRSFYGYTF TRBJ1-2 TRBV7-9 NA NA
TGCAGTGCGAAAAGGGCAGGGGCCGCGGAAAAACTGTTTTTT CSAKRAGAAEKLFF TRBJ1-4 TRBV20-1 NA NA
TGCAGTGCTACCGGGACTAGAGGAGCTAATGAGCAGTTCTTC CSATGTRGANEQFF TRBJ2-1 TRBV20-1 many TRBD2
TGTGCCAGCAGTTACTCGAATCGCGGGGGGGCCACCGGGGAGCTGTTTTTT CASSYSNRGGATGELFF TRBJ2-2 TRBV6-5 NA TRBD2
TGTGCCAGTAGTGGGTCGGGGGATCCTAGCACAGATACGCAGTATTTT CASSGSGDPSTDTQYF TRBJ2-3 TRBV19 few NA
TGTGCCAGCAGTTTGGGACTAGCGGGAGTAAACAATGAGCAGTTCTTC CASSLGLAGVNNEQFF TRBJ2-1 TRBV12-3/TRBV12-4 few TRBD2
TGTGCCAGCAGTTTACGAGACAGGAACACTGAAGCTTTCTTT CASSLRDRNTEAFF TRBJ1-1 TRBV12-3/TRBV12-4 many NA